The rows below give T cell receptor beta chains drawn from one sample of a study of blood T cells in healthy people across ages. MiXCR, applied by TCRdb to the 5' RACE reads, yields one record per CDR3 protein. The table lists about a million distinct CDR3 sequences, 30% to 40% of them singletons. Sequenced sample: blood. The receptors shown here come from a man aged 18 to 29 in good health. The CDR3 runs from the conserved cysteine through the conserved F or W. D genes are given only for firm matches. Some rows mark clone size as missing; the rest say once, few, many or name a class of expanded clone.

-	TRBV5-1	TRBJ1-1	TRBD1	TGCGCCAGCAGTAGAGGTCGGACAGGGGGAACTGAAGCTTTCTTT	CASSRGRTGGTEAFF
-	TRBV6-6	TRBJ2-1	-	TGTGCCAGCAGTTCTTTCCTAACAGGGAATTCCTACAATGAGCAGTTCTTC	CASSSFLTGNSYNEQFF
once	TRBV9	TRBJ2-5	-	TGTGCCAGCAGCAGAACAAGGTCCTCCTTCCAAGAGACCCAGTACTTT	CASSRTRSSFQETQYF
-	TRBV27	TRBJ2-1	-	TGTGCCAGCAGTTTATCGTGGGGGACCTACAATGAGCAGTTCTTC	CASSLSWGTYNEQFF
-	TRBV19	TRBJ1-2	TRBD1	TGTGCCAGTAGAACCGGACAGGGCGCTAACTATGGCTACACCTTC	CASRTGQGANYGYTF
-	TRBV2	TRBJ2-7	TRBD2	TGTGCCAGGAGGACTAGCGGGGGGGTCAATGAGCAGTACTTC	CARRTSGGVNEQYF
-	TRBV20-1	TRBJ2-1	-	TGCAGTGCTCCTCGACAGTCATACAATGAGCAGTTCTTC	CSAPRQSYNEQFF
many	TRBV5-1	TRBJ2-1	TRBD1	TGCGCCAGCAGCTTGGTCGGGACAGGGACCAATGAGCAGTTCTTC	CASSLVGTGTNEQFF
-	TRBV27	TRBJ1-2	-	TGTGCCAGCAGTTCTTACCCCCGGGGGCAGCCCTATGGCTACACCTTC	CASSSYPRGQPYGYTF
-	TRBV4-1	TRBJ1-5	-	TGCGCCAGCAGCAGTGGACAACGCAATCAGCTCCAGCATTTT	CASSSGQRNQLQHF
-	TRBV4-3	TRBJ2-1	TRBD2	TGCGCCAGCAGCCTCAGCTGGGCGGGGGGCGAAGGACATGAGCAGTTCTTC	CASSLSWAGGEGHEQFF
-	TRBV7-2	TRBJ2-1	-	TGTGCCACCCAAGTCAGTTCCTACAATGAGCAGTTCTTC	CATQVSSYNEQFF
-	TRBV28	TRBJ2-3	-	TGTGCCAGCAGTCCGCGTACAGACACAGATACGCAGTATTTT	CASSPRTDTDTQYF
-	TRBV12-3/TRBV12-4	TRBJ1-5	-	TGCGCCAGCAGCTTAGAGGAGCTATATCAGCCCCAGCATTTT	CASSLEELYQPQHF
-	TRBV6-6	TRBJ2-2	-	TGTGCCAGCACACCTCCGGACCACACCGGGGAGCTGTTTTTT	CASTPPDHTGELFF
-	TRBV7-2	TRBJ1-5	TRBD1	TGTGCCAGCAGCCCGGGACAGGGTAGGGGTAAGCCCCAGCATTTT	CASSPGQGRGKPQHF
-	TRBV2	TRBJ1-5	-	TGTGCCAGCAGTGAGGTCCTGGGGGGCATTCAGCCCCAGCATTTT	CASSEVLGGIQPQHF
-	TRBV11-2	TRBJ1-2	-	TGTGCCAGCAGCGTCACACGGGGTCGGGAAGCTAACTATGGCTACACCTTC	CASSVTRGREANYGYTF
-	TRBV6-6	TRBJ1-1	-	TGTGCCAGCAGTTATTTACAGGCCACGAACACTGAAGCTTTCTTT	CASSYLQATNTEAFF
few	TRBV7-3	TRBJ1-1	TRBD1	TGTGCCAGCAGCTCCGGACAGGGGGTAGGGATGAACACTGAAGCTTTCTTT	CASSSGQGVGMNTEAFF
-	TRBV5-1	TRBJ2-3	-	TGCGCCAGCAGCTTAAGTGGGACTCGCACAGATACGCAGTATTTT	CASSLSGTRTDTQYF
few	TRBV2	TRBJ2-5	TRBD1	TGTGCCAGCAGCCGGACAGGGCAAAGGTACTTC	CASSRTGQRYF
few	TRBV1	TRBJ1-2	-	TGCACCAGCAACCACCAGACAGGGGTTCGCGGCTATGGCTACACCTTC	CTSNHQTGVRGYGYTF
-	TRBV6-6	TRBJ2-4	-	TGTGCCAGCAGTCCCGGGGACGGCAGATCTAAAAACATTCAGTACTTC	CASSPGDGRSKNIQYF
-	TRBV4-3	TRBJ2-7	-	TGCGCCAGCAGCCAAGATTCCAGGAGCTCCTACAATGAGCAGTACTTC	CASSQDSRSSYNEQYF
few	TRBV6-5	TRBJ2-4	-	TGTGCCAGCAGTTACCGGGTGTTTGGCAAAAACATTCAGTACTTC	CASSYRVFGKNIQYF
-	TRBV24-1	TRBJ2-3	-	TGTGCCACCAGTGATGTGAACAGGGAAGGTGTGGATACGCAGTATTTT	CATSDVNREGVDTQYF
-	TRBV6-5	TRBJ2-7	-	TGTGCCAGCAGTCCGCGGACGGTAGACTACGAGCAGTACTTC	CASSPRTVDYEQYF
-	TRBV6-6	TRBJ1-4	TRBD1	TGTGCCAGCAGTTACCTGGGACAGGGGGCTTCTAATGAAAAACTGTTTTTT	CASSYLGQGASNEKLFF
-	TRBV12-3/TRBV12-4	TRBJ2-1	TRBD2	TGTGCCAGCAGTTTAGCCGGGACTAGCGGGGGGGCGTACAATGAGCAGTTCTTC	CASSLAGTSGGAYNEQFF
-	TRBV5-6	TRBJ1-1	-	TGTGCCAGCGCGTGGGGGAAGCAAGAAGCTTTCTTT	CASAWGKQEAFF
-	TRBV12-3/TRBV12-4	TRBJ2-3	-	TGTGCCAGCAGTTTATATGATACGCAGTATTTT	CASSLYDTQYF
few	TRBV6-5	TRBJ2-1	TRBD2	TGTGCCAGCAGACCGGAGCGGGGGAGTGAGCAGTTCTTC	CASRPERGSEQFF
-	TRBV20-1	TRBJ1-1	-	TGCAGTGCTAGACAAGCAGGGGTTCCGAACACTGAAGCTTTCTTT	CSARQAGVPNTEAFF
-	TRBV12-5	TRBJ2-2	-	TGTGCTAGTGGTAACCCAGGGACCACCGGGGAGCTGTTTTTT	CASGNPGTTGELFF
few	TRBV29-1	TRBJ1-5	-	TGCAGCGTCCAGGGCTACAATCAGCCCCAGCATTTT	CSVQGYNQPQHF
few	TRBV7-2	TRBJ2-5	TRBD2	TGTGCCAGCAGCTTAGATCCAGCGGGATTGATAGAGACCCAGTACTTC	CASSLDPAGLIETQYF
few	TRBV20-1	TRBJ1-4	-	TGCAGTGCTAGTAAGGGAGGCCTTCGGAGGACTAATGAAAAACTGTTTTTT	CSASKGGLRRTNEKLFF
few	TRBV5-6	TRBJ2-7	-	TGTGCCAGCAGCTTCTCACCCTACAGGGCGGACGAGCAGTACTTC	CASSFSPYRADEQYF
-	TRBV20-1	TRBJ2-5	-	TGCAGTGCTAGACCGCGGCGGGGATACCAAGAGACCCAGTACTTC	CSARPRRGYQETQYF
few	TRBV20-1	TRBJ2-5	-	TGCAGTGCTAGAGATCCCCCCCGAGAGACCCAGTACTTC	CSARDPPRETQYF
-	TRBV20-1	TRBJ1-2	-	TGCAGTGCTAGGGGCAGGGAAACTAACTATGGCTACACCTTC	CSARGRETNYGYTF
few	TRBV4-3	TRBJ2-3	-	TGCGCCAGCAGCCAAGAAAGGTTGGCTAGCCGGGGAGATACGCAGTATTTT	CASSQERLASRGDTQYF
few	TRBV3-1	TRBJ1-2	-	TGTGCCAGCAGCCAAGATACGAGACCCTATGGCTACACCTTC	CASSQDTRPYGYTF
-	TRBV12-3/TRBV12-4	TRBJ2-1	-	TGTGCCAGCACCGAGTCTTACACTGAGCAGTTCTTC	CASTESYTEQFF
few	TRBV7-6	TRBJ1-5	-	TGTGCCAGCAGCTTAGAGGCCACCTTCAATCAGCCCCAGCATTTT	CASSLEATFNQPQHF
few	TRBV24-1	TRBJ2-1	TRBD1	TGTGCCACCAGTGGAACAGGGGGCGGCTACAATGAGCAGTTCTTC	CATSGTGGGYNEQFF
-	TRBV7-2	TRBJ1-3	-	TGTGCCAGCAGCTTAGCACCTCCGAGCTCTGGAAACACCATATATTTT	CASSLAPPSSGNTIYF
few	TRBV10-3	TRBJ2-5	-	TGTGCCATCAGTGAGTCGCTGGACACCCAACAAGAGACCCAGTACTTC	CAISESLDTQQETQYF
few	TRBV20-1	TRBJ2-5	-	TGCAGTGCTAGAGAAGGGACCGCCGTCTCGGGGCAGTACTTC	CSAREGTAVSGQYF
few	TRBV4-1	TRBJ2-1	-	TGCGCCAGCAGCCAAGAACGGCTAATCACAGGCAATGAGCAGTTCTTC	CASSQERLITGNEQFF
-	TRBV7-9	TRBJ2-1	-	TGTGCCAGCAGCTCGGCCACCCCGATTAGCAATGAGCAGTTCTTC	CASSSATPISNEQFF
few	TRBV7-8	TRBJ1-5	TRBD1	TGTGCCAGCAGCTGGACAGGGGTTCGTCAGCCCCAGCATTTT	CASSWTGVRQPQHF
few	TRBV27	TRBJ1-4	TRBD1	TGTGCCAGCAGTTACAGGGGGCGGATGAATGAAAAACTGTTTTTT	CASSYRGRMNEKLFF
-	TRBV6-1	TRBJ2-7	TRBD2	TGTGCCAGCAGTGCAGGGAGTTCTAGCGGGTACTACAATGAGCAGTACTTC	CASSAGSSSGYYNEQYF
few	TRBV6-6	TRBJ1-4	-	TGTGCCAGCAGTTACTCGAGTGCAACTAATGAAAAACTGTTTTTT	CASSYSSATNEKLFF
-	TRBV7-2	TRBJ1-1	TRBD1	TGTGCCAGCAGCACCACAGGGGGATCGAACACTGAAGCTTTCTTT	CASSTTGGSNTEAFF